One sample yielded the 19 T cell receptor beta chains listed below, sequenced in a study of PD-L1 blockade in urothelial cancer. Sample time point: peripheral blood 6 weeks after treatment start. Sequenced by immunoSEQ multiplex PCR; TCRdb stores in-frame clones only, minus some. The profile shows 83,000 or so clones, approximately 82% of them singletons. Sequencing used PBMCs, obtained around atezolizumab (anti-PD-L1) treatment. These receptors were obtained from a man in his 70s with urothelial cancer.

The chain links TRBV2 to TRBJ2-2; weak D call: TRBD1 (5 bases). The length of the CDR3 is 14 residues. CDR1 is SNHLY and CDR2 is FYNNEI in the germline V gene. Trimming took off 5 bases at V and 6 bases at J, with 13 bases between the two ends. CDR3 sequence (DNA): TGTGCCAGCAGTTTAGGGGTAGGGGCCGGGGAGCTGTTTTTT. Translated, it gives CASSLGVGAGELFF.

The chain is built from TRBV6-5 and TRBJ2-7, with 10 bases aligning to TRBD2. CDR1 MNHEY and CDR2 SVGAGI come from the germline V gene. V was clipped by 6 bases and J by 1 base; unmatched bases: 6. The CDR3 runs to 15 residues. CDR3 DNA: TGTGCCAGCAGCCCTAGCGGGGGCTTTTCCTACGAGCAGTACTTC. This codes for CASSPSGGFSYEQYF.

The chain employs TRBV6-5 and TRBJ2-1, with 7 positions matching TRBD2. Per the germline V gene, CDR1 is MNHEY and CDR2 is SVGAGI. Trimming at V came to 2 bases and at J to 9 bases, leaving 10 bases not matched to a gene. The length of the CDR3 is 15 residues. In DNA form, the CDR3 reads TGTGCCAGCAGTTACAGGACTAGTGGAGGGCGTGAGCAGTTCTTC. Protein product: CASSYRTSGGREQFF.

This chain joins TRBV4-2 and TRBJ2-3; tentatively, D is TRBD2 (5 bases). The CDR3 is made up of 17 amino acids. Trimming took off 0 bases at V and 4 bases at J, with 17 bases between the two ends. Germline values: CDR1 LGHNA, CDR2 YNFKEQ. In DNA form, the CDR3 reads TGTGCCAGCAGCCAAGAAAAGGGAGACCCTAGGGCAGATACGCAGTATTTT. This translates into CASSQEKGDPRADTQYF.

This sequence joins TRBV5-1 and TRBJ1-1; no reliable D call. Trimming stripped 1 base from V and 4 bases from J, with 8 bases between. Germline V gene lookup returns CDR1 SGHRS and CDR2 YFSETQ. The CDR3 sequence is 13 residues long. The CDR3 nucleotides read TGCGCCAGCAGCTTGTCAACAGCCACTGAAGCTTTCTTT. It specifies CASSLSTATEAFF.

The gene calls are TRBV28 and TRBJ1-1, with D unresolved. The CDR3 covers 13 residues. The ends were cut back, 8 bases at V and 4 bases at J, with 14 bases in the middle. Germline V gene data show CDR1 as MDHEN and CDR2 as SYDVKM. This CDR3 reads CASSLGGSTEAFF. CDR3 coding DNA: TGTGCCAGCTCCCTGGGAGGGAGCACTGAAGCTTTCTTT. Supplemented by reference TRBV28 and TRBJ1-1, the full variable domain reads DVKVTQSSRYLVKRTGEKVFLECVQDMDHENMFWYRQDPGLGLRLIYFSYDVKMKEKGDIPEGYSVSREKKERFSLILESASTNQTSMYLCASSLGGSTEAFFGQGTRLTVV.

This clone was observed a single time. The chain couples TRBV9 to TRBJ1-1, with D unclear. CDR1 and CDR2 from the germline V gene are SGDLS and YYNGEE. This CDR3 has 14 residues. The V gene lost 0 bases and the J gene lost 4 bases, with 10 bases spanning the gap. The chain's CDR3 is CASSVGEGITEAFF. CDR3 DNA: TGTGCCAGCAGCGTAGGTGAGGGCATCACTGAAGCTTTCTTT.

The rearrangement joins TRBV7-2 to TRBJ2-7; TRBD1 agrees at 8 bases. This CDR3 is 15 amino acids long. Germline V lookup: CDR1 SGHTA, CDR2 FQGNSA. Trimming cost V 5 bases and J 6 bases; bases outside gene matches: 12. CDR3 coding DNA: TGTGCCAGCAGCCCACAGACAGGGGCAGGTGGCGAGCAGTACTTC. Translation: CASSPQTGAGGEQYF.

The V gene is TRBV6-6, the J gene TRBJ1-4; tentatively, D is TRBD1 (6 bases). The germline V gene has CDR1 MNHNY and CDR2 SVGAGI (reference sequence). Trimming took off 4 bases at V and 11 bases at J, with 14 bases between the two ends. The CDR3 is made up of 13 amino acids. This chain's CDR3 is CASSSSGTQKLFF. The CDR3 region has the DNA TGTGCCAGCAGTTCTTCCGGGACACAGAAACTGTTTTTT.

The chain links TRBV29-1 to TRBJ2-1, with TRBD2 identical over 14 bases. Germline CDR1 and CDR2: SQVTM and ANQGSEA. The CDR3 totals 17 residues. V shed 1 base, J shed 7 bases, and the junction held 9 bases outside the gene matches. The chain's CDR3 is CSVEAGLGTSGRNEQFF. The CDR3 nucleotides read TGCAGCGTTGAAGCTGGTTTAGGGACTAGCGGGAGAAATGAGCAGTTCTTC.

The V call is TRBV11-2, the J call TRBJ1-2; D gene uncertain. Germline assignment: CDR1 SGHAT and CDR2 FQNNGV. The CDR3 runs to 15 residues. The V gene lost 0 bases and the J gene lost 5 bases, with 13 bases spanning the gap. The CDR3 DNA sequence: TGTGCCAGCAGCTTAGAGGGCATAATAACTTATGGCTACACCTTC. Its protein product is CASSLEGIITYGYTF. Full variable domain (missing parts from reference TRBV11-2 and TRBJ1-2): EAGVAQSPRYKIIEKRQSVAFWCNPISGHATLYWYQQILGQGPKLLIQFQNNGVVDDSQLPKDRFSAERLKGVDSTLKIQPAKLEDSAVYLCASSLEGIITYGYTFGSGTRLTVV.

The chain couples TRBV14 to TRBJ1-2; 8 bases align to TRBD1. This CDR3 is built from 14 residues. CDR1 SGHDN and CDR2 FVKESK come from the germline V gene. Trimming at V came to 4 bases and at J to 2 bases, leaving 3 bases not matched to a gene. CDR3 DNA sequence: TGTGCCAGCAGCCTCCGACAGGGGAACTATGGCTACACCTTC. It codes for CASSLRQGNYGYTF.

This clone was seen only once. The gene calls are TRBV6-1 and TRBJ2-3, with D maybe TRBD2 (5 bases). V lost 1 base to trimming and J lost 3 bases, with 8 bases between them. Looked up from germline, CDR1 is MNHNS and CDR2 is SASEGT. CDR3 length: 14 amino acids. CDR3 protein: CASSEERGTDTQYF. CDR3 coding DNA: TGTGCCAGCAGTGAAGAGAGAGGGACAGATACGCAGTATTTT.

The chain employs TRBV5-4 and TRBJ2-2; 8 nucleotides match TRBD2. J lost 3 bases, V lost 4 bases, and 20 bases had no gene match. Germline CDR1 and CDR2: SGHNT and YYREEE (reference sequence). This CDR3 region has 20 residues. Here the CDR3 reads CASSPALTGTSGRHTGELFF. The CDR3 DNA is TGTGCCAGCAGCCCTGCCCTAACCGGGACTAGTGGGAGGCACACCGGGGAGCTGTTTTTT.

This clone occurred once. This chain's CDR3 is CASSFTGTRGETQYF. As DNA, the CDR3 is TGTGCCAGCAGCTTTACCGGGACTAGAGGAGAGACCCAGTACTTC. The rearrangement joins TRBV7-3 to TRBJ2-5; 8 nucleotides line up with TRBD2. The ends lost 3 bases at V and 4 bases at J; junction bases unmatched: 7. The CDR3 is made up of 15 amino acids. Germline CDR1 reads SGHTA; CDR2 reads FQGTGA.

V is TRBV10-2 and J is TRBJ2-5; 12 bases map to TRBD2. The ends lost 1 base at V and 1 base at J; junction bases unmatched: 1. The CDR3 is made up of 16 amino acids. CDR1 WSHSY and CDR2 SAAADI come from the germline V gene. The CDR3 loop is CASSEWGLAGQETQYF. The CDR3 nucleotides are TGCGCCAGCAGTGAGTGGGGACTAGCGGGCCAAGAGACCCAGTACTTC.

The chain joins TRBV6-5 to TRBJ2-5, with 7 bases lining up with TRBD1. Germline loops: CDR1 MNHEY, CDR2 SVGAGI. The CDR3 covers 13 residues. J gave up 5 bases and V 5 bases, and 5 bases lay outside the gene matches. The CDR3 spells CASSHRGVETQYF. CDR3 DNA sequence: TGTGCCAGCAGTCACAGGGGTGTGGAGACCCAGTACTTC.

This clone was detected a few times. The CDR3 DNA is TGTGCCAGCAGCTTACGGGGGACAGGGTCCTACGAGCAGTACTTC. Translating it yields CASSLRGTGSYEQYF. This chain connects TRBV11-3 to TRBJ2-7, with 9 bases identical to TRBD1. V lost 2 bases to trimming and J lost 1 base; unmatched junction nucleotides: 3. This CDR3 comprises 15 residues. Germline-derived CDR1 and CDR2 are SGHNT and YENEEA.

This clone has just a few counts. The chain carries TRBV6-5 and TRBJ2-7; D is ambiguous. V was pared by 0 bases and J by 2 bases, with 8 bases between. The germline CDR1 and CDR2 sequences are MNHEY and SVGAGI. This CDR3 has 14 residues. The DNA of the CDR3 is TGTGCCAGCAGTTACTCGGCACATACCTACGAGCAGTACTTC. It specifies CASSYSAHTYEQYF.